Shown below are 27 T cell receptor beta chains from a single sample sequenced in a study of blood T cells in healthy people across ages. With a J-beta primer mix and a sample-barcoded 5' primer, a second PCR ran roughly 6 to 11 cycles. One entry per CDR3 protein, called by TCRdb with MiXCR from the 5' RACE reads. The sample has around 670,000 distinct CDR3 sequences, roughly 30% seen once. Sequences were obtained from blood. Source of these receptors: an elderly woman in good health.

This clonotype appeared once. The junction departs from the called germline gene at one end, perhaps through a read error. The V and J genes are TRBV7-2 and TRBJ2-5, with 8 positions matching TRBD2. The CDR3 runs 15 residues. Germline CDR1 is SGHTA and CDR2 is FQGNSA. The CDR3 DNA follows: TGTGTCAGCAGCTCCCCTTCCGGGACTAGGAGGGAGCAGTACTTC. It encodes CVSSSPSGTRREQYF.

This chain joins TRBV5-6 and TRBJ1-2; no firm D call. CDR3 length equals 14 residues. Per the germline V gene, CDR1 is SGHDT and CDR2 is YYEEEE. Trimming cost V 4 bases and J 8 bases, with 18 bases left between them. Here the CDR3 reads CASSIGSPSVGYTF. Here the CDR3 DNA reads TGTGCCAGCAGCATCGGGTCTCCCTCTGTGGGCTACACCTTC. Combining the CDR3 with reference TRBV5-6 and TRBJ1-2 gives the whole variable domain DAGVTQSPTHLIKTRGQQVTLRCSPKSGHDTVSWYQQALGQGPQFIFQYYEEEERQRGNFPDRFSGHQFPNYSSELNVNALLLGDSALYLCASSIGSPSVGYTFGSGTRLTVV.

This clonotype was detected many times. The chain joins TRBV3-1 to TRBJ2-1; 12 positions agree with TRBD1. Per germline, CDR1 LGHDT and CDR2 YNNKEL (reference sequence). The CDR3 sequence is 14 residues long. Losses at the gene ends were 7 bases for V and 8 bases for J; bases not matched to a gene: 6. CDR3 sequence reads: CASTRGQGADEQFF. The DNA for the CDR3 is TGTGCCAGCACCCGGGGACAGGGGGCCGATGAGCAGTTCTTC.

This clonotype was seen more than once but under ten times. The V and J genes are TRBV5-1 and TRBJ2-1; 12 nucleotides line up with TRBD2. The DNA end is more similar to TRBJ2-7, so the J call may be wrong. The germline CDR1 and CDR2 sequences are SGHRS and YFSETQ. There are 16 residues in the CDR3. CDR3 in DNA: TGCGCCAGCAGCTTGGCTAGCGGGGGGGACTACAATGAGCAGTACTTC. As protein: CASSLASGGDYNEQYF.

This clonotype was counted many times. This chain uses TRBV9 with TRBJ2-3; TRBD2 matches at 8 bases. Germline trimming cut 0 bases from V and 7 bases from J; bases unmatched to any gene: 4. CDR3 length equals 14 residues. From germline, CDR1 is SGDLS and CDR2 YYNGEE. This CDR3 reads CASSVGNSGNTQYF. For the CDR3, the DNA is TGTGCCAGCAGCGTAGGTAATAGCGGGAATACGCAGTATTTT.

This clonotype was seen many times. The chain combines TRBV4-1 with TRBJ2-2; no reliable D call. The ends were cut back, 1 base at V and 4 bases at J, with 10 bases in the middle. The germline CDR1 and CDR2 sequences are MGHRA and YSYEKL. The CDR3 consists of 15 residues. CDR3 protein: CASSQGVQSTGELFF. CDR3 sequence (DNA): TGCGCCAGCAGCCAAGGGGTTCAAAGCACCGGGGAGCTGTTTTTT.

As to this clonotype: This may come from a read error, since a much larger clone is one base off. This rearrangement joins TRBV7-2 to TRBJ2-1; 7 bases line up with TRBD2. Germline values: CDR1 SGHTA, CDR2 FQGNSA. There are 14 residues in the CDR3. Trimming cost V 6 bases and J 9 bases; bases outside gene matches: 11. The CDR3 reads CASSLNYGGTEQFF. The CDR3 region has the DNA TGTGCCAGCAGTCTAAACTACGGGGGGACTGAGCAGTTCTTC. The full variable domain, in which reference TRBV7-2 and TRBJ2-1 provide the parts outside the CDR3, is GAGVSQSPSNKVTEKGKDVELRCDPISGHTALYWYRQSLGQGLEFLIYFQGNSAPDKSGLPSDRFSAERTGGSVSTLTIQRTQQEDSAVYLCASSLNYGGTEQFFGPGTRLTVL.

This clonotype has a count of ten or more. The rearrangement uses TRBV4-3 and TRBJ1-2; D is ambiguous. Germline CDR1 and CDR2: LGHNA and YSLEER. Trimming took 0 bases from V and 5 from J, leaving 7 bases between them. The CDR3 is 13 residues long. CDR3 bases: TGCGCCAGCAGCCAAGATGTGGGATATGGCTACACCTTC. This sequence encodes CASSQDVGYGYTF.

Points on this clonotype: This may stem from a read error, because a much larger clone lies one nucleotide away. V gene TRBV6-2 or TRBV6-3 combines with J gene TRBJ2-3; D remains unclear. Trimming took off 8 bases at V and 5 bases at J, with 14 bases between the two ends. The germline V gene has CDR1 MNHEY and CDR2 SVGEGT. The CDR3 contains 13 residues. The CDR3: CASQDEGRDTQYF. Written as DNA, the CDR3 is TGTGCCAGCCAGGACGAAGGCAGAGATACGCAGTATTTT.

The chain has TRBV11-2 and TRBJ2-2; D is perhaps TRBD2 (5 bases). Germline values: CDR1 SGHAT, CDR2 FQNNGV. Trimming took off 4 bases at V and 2 bases at J, with 11 bases between the two ends. The CDR3 runs to 15 residues. CDR3 protein: CASSSVPGNTGELFF. The CDR3 nucleotides are TGTGCCAGCAGCTCTGTTCCGGGAAACACCGGGGAGCTGTTTTTT.

This clonotype was seen many times. The chain uses TRBV28 and TRBJ2-7; D is possibly TRBD1 (5 bases). The V and J ends lost 7 bases and 6 bases respectively, with 10 bases between them. Germline assignment: CDR1 MDHEN and CDR2 SYDVKM. The CDR3 length is 11 residues. CDR3 sequence (DNA): TGTGCCAGCACTGTTCAGGGCGAGCAGTACTTC. Its protein is CASTVQGEQYF.

About this clonotype: A much more abundant neighbour one base away suggests this may be a read error. CDR3 nucleotide sequence: TGTGCCAGCAGTTTCTCAGGGGGGTTCTACGATGAGCAGTTCTTC. Translating gives CASSFSGGFYDEQFF. The rearrangement uses TRBV12-3 or TRBV12-4 and TRBJ2-1, with a possible D match to TRBD1 (7 bases). CDR3 length: 15 amino acids.

Only a few counts were recorded for this clonotype. The V call is TRBV5-6, the J call TRBJ2-5; D perhaps matches TRBD1 (5 bases). TRBJ2-7 explains the end of the DNA better; the J call may be wrong. The CDR3 length is 14 residues. Germline CDR1 and CDR2: SGHDT and YYEEEE. The CDR3 sequence is CASSLVTAGNEQYF. CDR3 in DNA: TGTGCCAGCAGCTTAGTGACAGCAGGCAACGAGCAGTACTTC.

This chain links TRBV4-2 with TRBJ1-2, with D perhaps matching TRBD1 (6 bases). Germline V lookup: CDR1 LGHNA, CDR2 YNFKEQ. This CDR3 is built from 11 residues. V lost 5 bases to trimming and J lost 11 bases, with 12 bases between them. CDR3 in amino acids: CASSGQTGYTF. CDR3 in DNA: TGTGCCAGCAGCGGCCAGACAGGTTACACCTTC.

This clonotype was counted a few times. The chain uses TRBV18 and TRBJ2-7; D gene uncertain. CDR3 size: 15 residues. Per germline, CDR1 KGHSH and CDR2 LQKENI. Trimming pared 2 bases from V and 0 bases from J, leaving 11 bases between. CDR3 bases: TGTGCCAGCTCACCAGGAGCAGTTTACTCCTACGAGCAGTACTTC. Residues: CASSPGAVYSYEQYF.

This clonotype was seen at least ten times. The V and J genes are TRBV6-5 and TRBJ2-7; D may be TRBD1 or TRBD2 (5 bases each). The CDR3 length is 15 residues. CDR1 is MNHEY and CDR2 is SVGAGI in the germline V gene. With 3 bases removed from V and 2 bases from J, the gap between germline ends came to 14 bases. The CDR3 sequence is CASSYARGAAYEQYF. CDR3 sequence (DNA): TGTGCCAGCAGTTATGCGAGGGGCGCCGCCTACGAGCAGTACTTC.

The CDR3 loop is CASSFAGTETDTQYF. The CDR3 nucleotides are TGTGCCAGCAGCTTCGCAGGGACGGAGACAGATACGCAGTATTTT. The chain recombines TRBV7-4 with TRBJ2-3, with D perhaps being TRBD1 or TRBD2 (5 bases each). Germline CDR1 SGHVT, CDR2 SQSDAQ. The CDR3 is 15 amino acids. V lost 3 bases, J lost 3 bases, and 13 bases lay in between.

Regarding this clonotype: It is likely a read error, because the conserved phenylalanine at the end of the CDR3 is missing. The rearrangement links TRBV7-8 to TRBJ1-1, with unresolved D. From germline, CDR1 is SGHVS and CDR2 FQNEAQ. The length of the CDR3 is 13 residues. The germline V and J ends were trimmed by 2 bases and 5 bases, with 9 bases remaining between them. DNA for the CDR3: TGTGCCAGCAGCTTACCTACGGGGACTGAAGCTTTCTGT. This sequence encodes CASSLPTGTEAFC.

V and J are TRBV7-2 and TRBJ2-1; 9 bases align to TRBD2. The ends lost 8 bases at V and 10 bases at J; junction bases unmatched: 12. The germline V gene encodes CDR1 SGHTA and CDR2 FQGNSA. The CDR3 is made up of 14 amino acids. This chain's CDR3 is CASVLTSGAGEQFF. The CDR3 region has the DNA TGTGCCAGCGTCCTGACTAGCGGAGCGGGGGAGCAGTTCTTC.

This chain joins TRBV2 and TRBJ2-4; 7 bases agree with TRBD2. The V and J ends lost 3 bases and 13 bases, in that order; junction bases with no gene match: 18. Germline CDR1 reads SNHLY; CDR2 reads FYNNEI. The CDR3 totals 16 residues. CDR3 sequence (DNA): TGTGCCAGCAGTGATGTCTTGCGGGGGATCAACAATGAGCAGTACTTC. Its translation is CASSDVLRGINNEQYF. Drawing the rest from reference TRBV2 and TRBJ2-4, the complete variable domain is EPEVTQTPSHQVTQMGQEVILRCVPISNHLYFYWYRQILGQKVEFLVSFYNNEISEKSEIFDDQFSVERPDGSNFTLKIRSTKLEDSAMYFCASSDVLRGINNEQYFGAGTRLSVL.

As to this clonotype: This may be a read error, as it is one base from a much larger clone. CDR3 sequence (DNA): TGTGCCTGGAGGGGAGAATTTACAGGGGACGAGCAGTACTTC. Translation gives CAWRGEFTGDEQYF. The V call is TRBV30, the J call TRBJ2-4; 7 bases map to TRBD1. The end of the DNA aligns better with TRBJ2-7, so the J call may be wrong. The CDR3 loop spans 14 amino acids. CDR1 is GTSNPN, CDR2 SVGIG, per germline (reference sequence).

With respect to this clonotype: Just one base apart from a much larger clone, this may be a read error. The rearrangement uses TRBV9 and TRBJ2-3; D tentatively reads TRBD1 or TRBD2 (5 bases each). CDR1 SGDLS and CDR2 YYNGEE come from the germline V gene. Trimming shortened V by 0 bases and J by 0 bases, and 11 bases separated the two germline ends. The CDR3 covers 16 residues. The CDR3 loop is CASSVGVGGSTDTQYF. The CDR3 DNA follows: TGTGCCAGCAGCGTAGGGGTTGGGGGAAGCACAGATACGCAGTATTTT.

There are many counts of this clonotype. The V gene is TRBV29-1, the J gene TRBJ2-3; possibly TRBD2 for D (9 bases). V was clipped by 7 bases and J by 9 bases, with 23 bases between them. Germline CDR1 SQVTM, CDR2 ANQGSEA. This CDR3 spans 14 amino acids. The CDR3 DNA reads TGCAGCGCTACCGGGACAGGTAGCGGGGGCACGCAGTATTTT. Amino acids: CSATGTGSGGTQYF.

This clonotype has at least ten counts. The rearrangement joins TRBV5-5 to TRBJ2-5, with 7 bases that match TRBD1. This CDR3 is built from 15 residues. Germline CDR1 SGHKS, CDR2 YYEKEE (reference sequence). The V and J ends lost 4 bases and 5 bases, in that order; junction bases with no gene match: 11. As DNA, the CDR3 is TGTGCCAGCAGCCGGCTGTCAGGGGGAGAGGAGACCCAGTACTTC. Its protein is CASSRLSGGEETQYF.

This clonotype occurred many times. The J gene is TRBJ2-7, the V gene TRBV6-2 or TRBV6-3, with D perhaps TRBD1 (6 bases). This CDR3 region has 14 residues. The germline V and J ends were trimmed by 5 bases and 4 bases, with 15 bases remaining between them. Germline-derived CDR1 and CDR2 are MNHEY and SVGEGT. CDR3 coding DNA: TGTGCCAGCAGTCCCAGACAGGTTGCGTACGAGCAGTACTTC. It yields the protein CASSPRQVAYEQYF.

This clonotype was seen ten or more times. The chain joins TRBV6-6 to TRBJ1-2, with D perhaps matching TRBD1 (6 bases). This CDR3 spans 14 amino acids. Germline CDR1 is MNHNY and CDR2 is SVGAGI (reference sequence). Trimming cost V 4 bases and J 2 bases, with 11 bases left between them. The CDR3: CASSSRGRNYGYTF. CDR3 bases: TGTGCCAGCAGTTCCCGGGGGCGGAACTATGGCTACACCTTC.

This clonotype was found many times. This chain connects TRBV3-1 to TRBJ2-3; 8 bases are a match to TRBD2. The germline V gene has CDR1 LGHDT and CDR2 YNNKEL (reference sequence). V gave up 0 bases and J gave up 0 bases; unmatched junction bases: 8. The CDR3 has 18 amino acids. CDR3 bases: TGTGCCAGCAGCCAAGATAGAGGCGGGGGGTTCAGCACAGATACGCAGTATTTT. Its protein product is CASSQDRGGGFSTDTQYF.